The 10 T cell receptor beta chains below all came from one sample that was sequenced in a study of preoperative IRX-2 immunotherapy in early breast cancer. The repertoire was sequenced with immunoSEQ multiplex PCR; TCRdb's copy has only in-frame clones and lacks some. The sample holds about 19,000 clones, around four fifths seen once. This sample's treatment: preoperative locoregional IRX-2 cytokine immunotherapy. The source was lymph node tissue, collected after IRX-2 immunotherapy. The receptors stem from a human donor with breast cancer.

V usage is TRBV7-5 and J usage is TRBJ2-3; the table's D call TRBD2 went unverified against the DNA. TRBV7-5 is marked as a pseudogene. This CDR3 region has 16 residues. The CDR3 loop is CASTTSGLAGTDTQYF. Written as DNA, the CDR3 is TGTGCCAGCACCACCAGCGGGCTAGCGGGGACAGATACGCAGTATTTT.

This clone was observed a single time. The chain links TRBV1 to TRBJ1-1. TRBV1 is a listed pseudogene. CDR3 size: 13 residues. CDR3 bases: TGCGCCAGCAGCCAAGTAGTGCAGACTGAAGCTTTCTTT. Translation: CASSQVVQTEAFF.

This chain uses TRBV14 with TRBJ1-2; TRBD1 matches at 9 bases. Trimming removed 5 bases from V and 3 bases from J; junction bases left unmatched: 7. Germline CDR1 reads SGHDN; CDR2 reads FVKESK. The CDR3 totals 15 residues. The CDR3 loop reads CASSSRDRVDYGYTF. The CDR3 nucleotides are TGTGCCAGCAGCAGCCGGGACAGGGTGGACTATGGCTACACCTTC. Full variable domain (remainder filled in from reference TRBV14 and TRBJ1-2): EAGVTQFPSHSVIEKGQTVTLRCDPISGHDNLYWYRRVMGKEIKFLLHFVKESKQDESGMPNNRFLAERTGGTYSTLKVQPAELEDSGVYFCASSSRDRVDYGYTFGSGTRLTVV.

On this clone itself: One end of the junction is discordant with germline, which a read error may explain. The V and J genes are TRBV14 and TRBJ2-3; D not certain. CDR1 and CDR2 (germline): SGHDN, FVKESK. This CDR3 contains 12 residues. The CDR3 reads CASSQVSTSKSF. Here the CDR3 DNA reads TGTGCCAGCAGCCAAGTATCCACCTCCAAGTCTTTT.

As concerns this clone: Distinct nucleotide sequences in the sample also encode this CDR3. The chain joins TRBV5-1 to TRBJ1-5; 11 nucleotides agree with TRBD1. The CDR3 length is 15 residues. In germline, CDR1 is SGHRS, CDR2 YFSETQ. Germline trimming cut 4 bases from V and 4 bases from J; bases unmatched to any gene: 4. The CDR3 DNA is TGCGCCAGCAGCCCGGGACAGGGGGTAAATCAGCCCCAGCATTTT. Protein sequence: CASSPGQGVNQPQHF.

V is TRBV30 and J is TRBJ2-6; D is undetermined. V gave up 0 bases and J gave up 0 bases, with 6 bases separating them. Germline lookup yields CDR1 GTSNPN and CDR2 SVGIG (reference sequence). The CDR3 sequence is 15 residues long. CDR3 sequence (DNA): TGTGCCTGGAGTGTACGAGGCTCTGGGGCCAACGTCCTGACTTTC. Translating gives CAWSVRGSGANVLTF.

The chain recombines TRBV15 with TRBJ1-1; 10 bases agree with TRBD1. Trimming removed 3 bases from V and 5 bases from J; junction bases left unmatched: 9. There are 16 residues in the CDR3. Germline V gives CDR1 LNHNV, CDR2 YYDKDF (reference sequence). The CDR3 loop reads CATSSKSGQGGTEAFF. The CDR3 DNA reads TGTGCCACCAGCAGCAAGTCCGGACAGGGGGGGACTGAAGCTTTCTTT.

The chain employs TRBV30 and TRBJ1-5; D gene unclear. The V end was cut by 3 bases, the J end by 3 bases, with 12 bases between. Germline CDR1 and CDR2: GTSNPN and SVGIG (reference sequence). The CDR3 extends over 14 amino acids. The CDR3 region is CAWSELTANQPQHF. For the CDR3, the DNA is TGTGCCTGGAGCGAACTAACTGCCAATCAGCCCCAGCATTTT. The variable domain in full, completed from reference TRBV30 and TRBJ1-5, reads SQTIHQWPATLVQPVGSPLSLECTVEGTSNPNLYWYRQAAGRGLQLLFYSVGIGQISSEVPQNLSASRPQDRQFILSSKKLLLSDSGFYLCAWSELTANQPQHFGDGTRLSIL.

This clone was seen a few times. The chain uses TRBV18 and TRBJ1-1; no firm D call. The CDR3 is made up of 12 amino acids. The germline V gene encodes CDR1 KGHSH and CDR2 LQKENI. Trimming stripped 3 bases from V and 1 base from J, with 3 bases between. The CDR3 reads CASSPKNTEAFF. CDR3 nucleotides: TGTGCCAGCTCACCGAAGAACACTGAAGCTTTCTTT.

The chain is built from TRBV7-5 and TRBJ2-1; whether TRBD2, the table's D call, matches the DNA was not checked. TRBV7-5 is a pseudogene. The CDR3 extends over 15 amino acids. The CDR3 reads CASSLSTSGGIEQFF. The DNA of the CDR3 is TGTGCCAGCAGCTTATCGACTAGCGGGGGCATTGAGCAGTTCTTC.